The 14 T cell receptor beta chains in this list originate from one sample, sequenced in a study of blood T cell repertoires in COVID-19. Sequenced by immunoSEQ multiplex PCR; TCRdb stores in-frame clones only, minus some. The sample carries under 500,000 clones, about 90% recorded once. Sequenced: PBMCs or T cells enriched from blood (not recorded which). The origin of the receptors is a woman aged 18-30 years with acute COVID-19.

The chain combines TRBV5-6 with TRBJ2-3; D is ambiguous. Germline CDR1 reads SGHDT; CDR2 reads YYEEEE. V shed 3 bases and J shed 4 bases, with 12 bases lying between them. The CDR3 spans 14 residues. CDR3 in amino acids: CASSSSSFADTQYF. CDR3 coding DNA: TGTGCCAGCAGCTCATCAAGCTTCGCAGATACGCAGTATTTT.

A remark on this clone: The sample has other DNA sequences that encode this CDR3 too. This chain connects TRBV3-1 (or the pseudogene TRBV3-2) to TRBJ2-5; D not resolved. CDR3 size: 12 residues. V lost 0 bases and J 4 bases, leaving 3 bases between the germline ends. Germline-derived CDR1 and CDR2 are LGHDT and YNNKEL (reference sequence). CDR3 coding DNA: TGTGCCAGCAGCCAAGACCGAGAGACCCAGTACTTC. It translates to CASSQDRETQYF.

This chain connects TRBV10-1 to TRBJ1-1, with 8 bases matching TRBD1. The trim removed 4 bases at V and 1 base at J, leaving 5 bases unmatched. This CDR3 is built from 15 residues. The germline gives CDR1 WNHNN, CDR2 SYGVQD (reference sequence). The CDR3 DNA reads TGCGCCAGCAGTGGACAGGGGTGGGAGAACACTGAAGCTTTCTTT. It translates to CASSGQGWENTEAFF.

The rearrangement joins TRBV19 to TRBJ1-5; tentatively, D is TRBD1 (5 bases). CDR3 length: 13 amino acids. Germline CDR1 reads LNHDA; CDR2 reads SQIVND (reference sequence). V lost 3 bases, J lost 10 bases, and 13 bases lay in between. In DNA, the CDR3 is TGTGCCAGTAGTATTTCGAGGGGAGGCCCCCAGCATTTT. Translated, it gives CASSISRGGPQHF.

The V gene is TRBV29-1, the J gene TRBJ1-1; 10 bases match TRBD1. The length of the CDR3 is 17 residues. V trimming: 3 bases; J trimming: 0 bases; junction bases outside the gene matches: 10. Germline CDR1 is SQVTM and CDR2 is ANQGSEA. The CDR3 sequence: CSVDAPDRGWVNTEAFF. CDR3 DNA: TGCAGCGTTGATGCCCCGGACAGGGGGTGGGTGAACACTGAAGCTTTCTTT.

This clone occurred once. The chain links TRBV12-5 to TRBJ2-7; D remains ambiguous. CDR1 and CDR2 from the germline V gene are LGHNT and FRNRAP. This CDR3 is built from 12 residues. Trimming took 7 bases from V and 4 from J, leaving 11 bases between them. The DNA of the CDR3 is TGTGCTAGTGCTCTATCCCCTTACGAGCAGTACTTC. It encodes CASALSPYEQYF.

The V call is TRBV5-1, the J call TRBJ2-5; TRBD2 is a possible D gene (6 bases). CDR3 size: 15 residues. V lost 4 bases and J lost 3, with 16 bases in between. Germline lookup yields CDR1 SGHRS and CDR2 YFSETQ. The CDR3 DNA reads TGCGCCAGCAGCGGGGGGACCCTTAGGAAAGAGACCCAGTACTTC. Encoded protein: CASSGGTLRKETQYF.

This chain's CDR3 is CASTGGTTNEKLFF. CDR3 DNA: TGTGCCAGTACCGGGGGGACAACTAATGAAAAACTGTTTTTT. The gene calls are TRBV19 and TRBJ1-4; possible D gene TRBD1, 5 bases. The CDR3 extends over 14 amino acids. Trimming stripped 7 bases from V and 0 bases from J, with 9 bases between. From germline, CDR1 is LNHDA and CDR2 SQIVND (reference sequence).

This clone has just one count. The chain couples TRBV11-3 to TRBJ1-2; TRBD1 aligns across 7 bases. The CDR3 loop spans 12 amino acids. V lost 4 bases and J lost 6; bases outside the gene matches: 2. Germline values: CDR1 SGHNT, CDR2 YENEEA. CDR3 protein: CASSSQGDGYTF. The CDR3 region has the DNA TGTGCCAGCAGCTCCCAGGGGGATGGCTACACCTTC.

V gene TRBV18 combines with J gene TRBJ2-7, with 9 bases that match TRBD1. CDR3 length: 15 residues. Per the germline V gene, CDR1 is KGHSH and CDR2 is LQKENI. V shed 5 bases and J 2 bases; nucleotides not matched to a gene: 7. This CDR3 is CASSAGTGNTYEQYF. CDR3 in DNA: TGTGCCAGCTCAGCCGGGACAGGGAATACCTACGAGCAGTACTTC.

The V gene is TRBV27, the J gene TRBJ1-5, with D unresolved. Trimming pared 5 bases from V and 4 bases from J, leaving 12 bases between. Germline lookup yields CDR1 MNHEY and CDR2 SMNVEV (reference sequence). This CDR3 is built from 14 residues. The CDR3: CASSPFNYNQPQHF. The CDR3 nucleotides are TGTGCCAGCAGTCCCTTTAATTATAATCAGCCCCAGCATTTT.

The chain employs TRBV19 and TRBJ1-3; 8 bases fit TRBD1. Trimming removed 8 bases from V and 0 bases from J; junction bases left unmatched: 12. The CDR3 loop spans 17 amino acids. Germline CDR1 LNHDA, CDR2 SQIVND (reference sequence). CDR3 protein: CASFSGQGLVSGNTIYF. The CDR3 DNA sequence: TGTGCCAGTTTTTCTGGACAGGGACTCGTCTCTGGAAACACCATATATTTT.

The chain combines TRBV18 with TRBJ2-7; 14 nucleotides align to TRBD2. Trimming removed 3 bases from V and 5 bases from J; junction bases left unmatched: 6. The CDR3 totals 16 residues. Looked up from germline, CDR1 is KGHSH and CDR2 is LQKENI. CDR3: CASSPPGLAGGNEQYF. CDR3 in DNA: TGTGCCAGCTCACCTCCCGGACTAGCGGGAGGAAACGAGCAGTACTTC.

CDR3 sequence: CASSSAGTGKGYTF. CDR3 nucleotide sequence: TGTGCCAGCAGTTCGGCAGGGACAGGGAAAGGCTACACCTTC. This chain connects TRBV27 to TRBJ1-2; 9 bases map to TRBD1. Losses at the gene ends were 4 bases for V and 8 bases for J; bases not matched to a gene: 8. CDR3 length: 14 amino acids. Germline lookup yields CDR1 MNHEY and CDR2 SMNVEV (reference sequence).